This T cell receptor (beta chain) is from a study of T cells in Graves' hyperthyroidism and ophthalmopathy. This clonotype came up a few times. This CDR3 spans 14 amino acids. Germline values: CDR1 DFQATT, CDR2 SNEGSKA (reference sequence). Trimming removed 0 bases from V and 11 bases from J, with 19 bases in between. From RNA transcripts, TCR beta CDR3 regions were amplified. Initially, a first-round RT-PCR of the TCR CDR3 employed the HTBI primer set. MiXCR was run by TCRdb on the multiplex PCR reads, yielding one entry per CDR3 protein. The sample consists of some 550,000 distinct CDR3 sequences, around 15% of them appearing once.

The source is a woman aged 40 to 49 with Graves' ophthalmopathy. The rearrangement joins TRBV20-1 to TRBJ1-1; D is uncertain. Material for sequencing was blood. The CDR3 is CSARDREGPQMAFF. The DNA of the CDR3 is TGCAGTGCTAGAGATCGAGAAGGACCCCAGATGGCTTTCTTT.